The next 6 T cell receptor beta chains were all read from a single sample in a study of T-cell memory formation after mild COVID-19. One entry per CDR3 protein results from TCRdb running MiXCR on the 5' RACE reads. The table lists roughly 450,000 distinct CDR3 sequences, approximately 18% of them singletons, with 9% to 15% in the top ten. Material: PBMCs or a T cell subset sorted from them (not recorded which). All receptors come from an adult woman who had mild COVID-19 (a few samples of this study predate the infection). Cell type and time point are not known.

This chain uses TRBV24-1 with TRBJ1-5, with D possibly matching TRBD1 (5 bases). Germline CDR1 is KGHDR and CDR2 is SFDVKD. The CDR3 is 17 amino acids. Trimming stripped 5 bases from V and 11 bases from J, with 27 bases between. In nucleotides, the CDR3 is TGTGCCACCAGTGGGGGTACCTGGGGGGAAGCCGCCTCGGCCCAGCATTTT. Its translation: CATSGGTWGEAASAQHF.

This chain links TRBV5-1 with TRBJ2-2; 8 bases are shared with TRBD2. The CDR3 contains 16 residues. After removal of 0 bases from V and 7 bases from J, the junction contained 8 bases not matched to a gene. Germline V gives CDR1 SGHRS, CDR2 YFSETQ. This chain's CDR3 is CASSLDPGGAGGELFF. Written as DNA, the CDR3 is TGCGCCAGCAGCTTGGACCCCGGGGGGGCCGGCGGGGAGCTGTTTTTT.

This clonotype has just a few counts. V is TRBV6-5 and J is TRBJ2-7; 7 nucleotides align to TRBD2. J gave up 3 bases and V 5 bases, and 10 bases lay outside the gene matches. Per germline, CDR1 MNHEY and CDR2 SVGAGI. CDR3 size: 15 residues. CDR3 region: CASSLSRRGGYEQYF. CDR3 bases: TGTGCCAGCAGTCTATCCCGTCGCGGGGGCTACGAGCAGTACTTC.

The table lists this clonotype with a few counts. The CDR3 sequence: CASSEQVGYEQFF. CDR3 coding DNA: TGTGCCAGCAGTGAACAGGTTGGATATGAGCAGTTCTTC. This chain joins TRBV6-1 and TRBJ2-1; D not certain. In germline, CDR1 is MNHNS, CDR2 SASEGT. Between the trimmed V and J ends, which lost 2 bases and 8 bases, there was a span of 10 bases. The CDR3 runs 13 residues.

In its sample, this clonotype was seen a few times. The chain carries TRBV6-5 and TRBJ1-1; 7 nucleotides align to TRBD1. The trim removed 5 bases at V and 2 bases at J, leaving 11 bases unmatched. The germline V gene has CDR1 MNHEY and CDR2 SVGAGI. CDR3 length: 16 amino acids. Here the CDR3 reads CASSEGQTRPNTEAFF. DNA of the CDR3: TGTGCCAGCAGTGAGGGACAGACGAGGCCAAACACTGAAGCTTTCTTT.

J is TRBJ2-5 and V is TRBV20-1; 13 bases are a match to TRBD2. Trimming cost V 3 bases and J 2 bases; bases outside gene matches: 3. The germline gives CDR1 DFQATT, CDR2 SNEGSKA (reference sequence). This CDR3 spans 15 amino acids. The CDR3 is CSARGTSGDQETQYF. The DNA for the CDR3 is TGCAGTGCTAGGGGGACTAGCGGGGATCAAGAGACCCAGTACTTC.